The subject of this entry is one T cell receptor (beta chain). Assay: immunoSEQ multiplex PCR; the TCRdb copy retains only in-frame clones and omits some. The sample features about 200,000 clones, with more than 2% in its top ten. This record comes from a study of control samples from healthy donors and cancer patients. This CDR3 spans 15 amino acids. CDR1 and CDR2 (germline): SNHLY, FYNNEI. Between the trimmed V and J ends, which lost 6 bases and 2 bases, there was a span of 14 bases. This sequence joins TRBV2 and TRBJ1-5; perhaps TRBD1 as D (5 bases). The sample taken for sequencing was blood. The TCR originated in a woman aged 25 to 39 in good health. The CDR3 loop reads CASRRQVGGNQPQHF. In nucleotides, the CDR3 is TGTGCCAGCAGGCGCCAAGTGGGGGGCAATCAGCCCCAGCATTTT. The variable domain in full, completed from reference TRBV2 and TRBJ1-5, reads EPEVTQTPSHQVTQMGQEVILRCVPISNHLYFYWYRQILGQKVEFLVSFYNNEISEKSEIFDDQFSVERPDGSNFTLKIRSTKLEDSAMYFCASRRQVGGNQPQHFGDGTRLSIL.